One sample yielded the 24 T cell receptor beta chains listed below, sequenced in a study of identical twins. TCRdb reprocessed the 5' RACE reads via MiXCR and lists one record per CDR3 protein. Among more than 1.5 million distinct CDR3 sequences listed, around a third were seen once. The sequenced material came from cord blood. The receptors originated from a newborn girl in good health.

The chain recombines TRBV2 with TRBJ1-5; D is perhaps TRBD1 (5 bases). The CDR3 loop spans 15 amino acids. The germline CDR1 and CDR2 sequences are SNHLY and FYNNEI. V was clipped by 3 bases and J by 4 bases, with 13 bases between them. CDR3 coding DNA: TGTGCCAGCAGTGATGGAACAGGCGGGAATCAGCCCCAGCATTTT. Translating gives CASSDGTGGNQPQHF.

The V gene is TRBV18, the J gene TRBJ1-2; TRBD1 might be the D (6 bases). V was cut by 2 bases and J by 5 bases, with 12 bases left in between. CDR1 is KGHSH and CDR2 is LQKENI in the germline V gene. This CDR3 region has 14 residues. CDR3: CASSPSSGAYGYTF. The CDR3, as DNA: TGTGCCAGCTCACCAAGTTCGGGGGCATATGGCTACACCTTC.

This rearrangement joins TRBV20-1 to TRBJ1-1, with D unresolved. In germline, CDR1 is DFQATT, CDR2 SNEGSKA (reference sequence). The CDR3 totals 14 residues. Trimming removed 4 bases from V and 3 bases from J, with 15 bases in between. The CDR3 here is CSAKSHRHHTEAFF. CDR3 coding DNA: TGCAGTGCTAAGAGTCACAGACACCACACTGAAGCTTTCTTT.

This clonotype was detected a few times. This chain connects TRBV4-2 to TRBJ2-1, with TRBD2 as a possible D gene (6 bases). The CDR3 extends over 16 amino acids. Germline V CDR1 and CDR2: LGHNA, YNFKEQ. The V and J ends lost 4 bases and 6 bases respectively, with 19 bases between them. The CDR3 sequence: CASSPRDSAPSNEQFF. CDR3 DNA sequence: TGTGCCAGCAGCCCTCGGGACTCCGCACCGTCCAATGAGCAGTTCTTC.

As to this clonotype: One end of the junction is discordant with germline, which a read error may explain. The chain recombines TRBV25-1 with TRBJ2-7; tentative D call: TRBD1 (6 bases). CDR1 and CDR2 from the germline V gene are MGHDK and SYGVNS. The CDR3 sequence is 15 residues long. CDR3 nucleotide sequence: TGTACCAGCAGTGCCTCCCGACAGGTTACCTACGAGCAGTACTTC. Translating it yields CTSSASRQVTYEQYF.

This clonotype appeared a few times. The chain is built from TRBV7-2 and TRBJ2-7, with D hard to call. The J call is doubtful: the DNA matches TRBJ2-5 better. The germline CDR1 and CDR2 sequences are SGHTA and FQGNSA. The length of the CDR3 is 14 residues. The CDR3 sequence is CASSSGTLRETQYF. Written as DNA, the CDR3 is TGTGCCAGCAGCTCCGGTACCCTAAGGGAGACCCAGTACTTC.

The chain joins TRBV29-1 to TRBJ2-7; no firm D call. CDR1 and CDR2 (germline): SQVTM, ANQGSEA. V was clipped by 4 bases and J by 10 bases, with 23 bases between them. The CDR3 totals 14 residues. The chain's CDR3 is CSVVLTIPRNTQYF. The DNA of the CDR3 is TGCAGCGTTGTCCTCACTATTCCGCGGAACACTCAGTACTTC.

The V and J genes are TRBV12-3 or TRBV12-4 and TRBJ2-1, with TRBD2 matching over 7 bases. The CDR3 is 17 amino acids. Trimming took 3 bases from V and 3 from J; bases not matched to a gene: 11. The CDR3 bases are TGTGCCAGCAGTTTTAAAGGACTAGTAAGAGTCTACAATGAGCAGTTCTTC. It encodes CASSFKGLVRVYNEQFF.

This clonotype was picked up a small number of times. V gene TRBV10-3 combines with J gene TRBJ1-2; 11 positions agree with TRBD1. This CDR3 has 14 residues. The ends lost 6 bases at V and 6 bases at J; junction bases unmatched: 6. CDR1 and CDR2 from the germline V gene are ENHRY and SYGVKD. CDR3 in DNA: TGTGCCATCAGCCGGACAGGGGGCGCGCATGGCTACACCTTC. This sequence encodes CAISRTGGAHGYTF.

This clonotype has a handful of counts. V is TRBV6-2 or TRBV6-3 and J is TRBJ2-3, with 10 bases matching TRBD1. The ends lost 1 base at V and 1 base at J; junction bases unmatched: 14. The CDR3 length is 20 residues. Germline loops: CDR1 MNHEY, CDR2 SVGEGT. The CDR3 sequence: CASSYLRTGTGEEGTDTQYF. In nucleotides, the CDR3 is TGTGCCAGCAGTTACTTGAGAACCGGGACAGGGGAAGAGGGCACAGATACGCAGTATTTT.

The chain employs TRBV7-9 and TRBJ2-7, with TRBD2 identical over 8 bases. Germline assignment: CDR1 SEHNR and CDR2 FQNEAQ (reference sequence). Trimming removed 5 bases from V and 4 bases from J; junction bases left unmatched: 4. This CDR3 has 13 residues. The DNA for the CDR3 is TGTGCCAGCAGCACGGGACTAGGGTACGAGCAGTACTTC. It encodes CASSTGLGYEQYF.

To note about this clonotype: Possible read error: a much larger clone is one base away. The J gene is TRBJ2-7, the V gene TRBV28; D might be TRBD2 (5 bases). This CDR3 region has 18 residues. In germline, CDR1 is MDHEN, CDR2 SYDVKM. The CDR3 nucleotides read TGTGCCAGCAGTTTAGGGATCGAGGGATGGGAGAGAATTTACGAGCGGTACTTC. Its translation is CASSLGIEGWERIYERYF.

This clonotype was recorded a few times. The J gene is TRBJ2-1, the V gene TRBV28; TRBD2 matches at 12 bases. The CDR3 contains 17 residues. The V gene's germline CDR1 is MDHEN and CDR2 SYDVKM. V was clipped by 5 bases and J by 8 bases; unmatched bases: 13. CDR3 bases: TGTGCCAGCAGTCTGAAAGACTGGCTAGCGGGGGGGGATGAGCAGTTCTTC. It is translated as CASSLKDWLAGGDEQFF.

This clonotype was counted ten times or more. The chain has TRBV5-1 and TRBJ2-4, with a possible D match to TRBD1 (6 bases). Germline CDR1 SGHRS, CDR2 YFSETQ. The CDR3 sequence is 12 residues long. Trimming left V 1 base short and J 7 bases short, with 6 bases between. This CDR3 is CASSLRGNIQYF. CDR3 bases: TGCGCCAGCAGCTTGAGGGGGAACATTCAGTACTTC.

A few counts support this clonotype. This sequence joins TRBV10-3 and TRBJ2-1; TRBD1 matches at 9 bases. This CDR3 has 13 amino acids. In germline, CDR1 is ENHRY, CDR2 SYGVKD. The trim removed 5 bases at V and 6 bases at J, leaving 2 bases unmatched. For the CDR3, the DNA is TGTGCCATCAGTAAGACAGGGGGCAATGAGCAGTTCTTC. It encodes CAISKTGGNEQFF.

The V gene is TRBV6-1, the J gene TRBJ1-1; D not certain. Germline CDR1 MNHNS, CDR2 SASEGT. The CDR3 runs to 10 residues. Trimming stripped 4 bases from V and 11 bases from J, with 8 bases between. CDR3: CASSGVRAFF. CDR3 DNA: TGTGCCAGCAGTGGAGTAAGGGCTTTCTTT.

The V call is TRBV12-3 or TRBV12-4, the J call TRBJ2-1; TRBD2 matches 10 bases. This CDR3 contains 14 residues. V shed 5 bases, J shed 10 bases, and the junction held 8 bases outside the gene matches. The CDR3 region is CASSPRTSGLEQFF. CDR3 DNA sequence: TGTGCCAGCAGTCCTCGGACTAGCGGCCTAGAGCAGTTCTTC.

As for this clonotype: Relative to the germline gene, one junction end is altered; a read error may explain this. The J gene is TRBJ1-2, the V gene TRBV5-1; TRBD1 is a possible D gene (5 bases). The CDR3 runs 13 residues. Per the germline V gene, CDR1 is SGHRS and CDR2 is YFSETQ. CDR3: CAISAGTRPGYTF. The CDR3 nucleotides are TGCGCCATCAGCGCGGGGACGAGGCCTGGCTACACCTTT.

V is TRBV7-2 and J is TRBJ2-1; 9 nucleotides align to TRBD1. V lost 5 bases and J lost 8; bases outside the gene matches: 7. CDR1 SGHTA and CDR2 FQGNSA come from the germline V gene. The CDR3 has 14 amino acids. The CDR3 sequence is CASSHGQGRDEQFF. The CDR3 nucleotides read TGTGCCAGCAGCCACGGACAGGGGAGGGATGAGCAGTTCTTC. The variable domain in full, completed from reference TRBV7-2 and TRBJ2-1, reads GAGVSQSPSNKVTEKGKDVELRCDPISGHTALYWYRQSLGQGLEFLIYFQGNSAPDKSGLPSDRFSAERTGGSVSTLTIQRTQQEDSAVYLCASSHGQGRDEQFFGPGTRLTVL.

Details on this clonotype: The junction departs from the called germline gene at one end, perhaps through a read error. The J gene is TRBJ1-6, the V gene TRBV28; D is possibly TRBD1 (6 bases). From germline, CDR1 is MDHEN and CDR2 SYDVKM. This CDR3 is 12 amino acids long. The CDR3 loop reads CASSPTGSPPHF. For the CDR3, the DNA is TGTGCCAGCAGTCCTACAGGGTCACCCCCCCACTTT. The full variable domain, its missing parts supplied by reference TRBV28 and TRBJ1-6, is DVKVTQSSRYLVKRTGEKVFLECVQDMDHENMFWYRQDPGLGLRLIYFSYDVKMKEKGDIPEGYSVSREKKERFSLILESASTNQTSMYLCASSPTGSPPHFGNGTRLTVT.

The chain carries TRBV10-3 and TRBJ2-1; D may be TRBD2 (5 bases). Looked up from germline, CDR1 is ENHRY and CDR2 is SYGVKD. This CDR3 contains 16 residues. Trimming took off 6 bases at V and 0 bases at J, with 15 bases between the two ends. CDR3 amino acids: CAISRGLGPSYNEQFF. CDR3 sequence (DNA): TGTGCCATCAGCCGAGGGTTGGGCCCCTCCTACAATGAGCAGTTCTTC.

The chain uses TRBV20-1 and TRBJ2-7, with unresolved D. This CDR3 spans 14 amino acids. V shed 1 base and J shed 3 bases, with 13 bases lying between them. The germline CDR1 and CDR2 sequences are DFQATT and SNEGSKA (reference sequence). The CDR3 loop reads CSARGEGEVYEQYF. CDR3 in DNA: TGCAGTGCTAGAGGGGAAGGCGAGGTCTACGAGCAGTACTTC.

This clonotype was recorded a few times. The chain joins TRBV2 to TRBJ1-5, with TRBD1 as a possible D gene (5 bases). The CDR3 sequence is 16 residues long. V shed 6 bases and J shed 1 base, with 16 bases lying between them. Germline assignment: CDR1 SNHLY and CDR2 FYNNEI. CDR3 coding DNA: TGTGCCAGCAGAAAGGAGGGGAATCGGAGCAATCAGCCCCAGCATTTT. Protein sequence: CASRKEGNRSNQPQHF. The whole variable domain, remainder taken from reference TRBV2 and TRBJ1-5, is EPEVTQTPSHQVTQMGQEVILRCVPISNHLYFYWYRQILGQKVEFLVSFYNNEISEKSEIFDDQFSVERPDGSNFTLKIRSTKLEDSAMYFCASRKEGNRSNQPQHFGDGTRLSIL.

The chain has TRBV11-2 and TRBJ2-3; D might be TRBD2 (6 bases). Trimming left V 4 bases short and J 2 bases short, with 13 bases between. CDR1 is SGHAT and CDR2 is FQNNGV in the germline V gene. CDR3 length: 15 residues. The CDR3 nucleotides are TGTGCCAGCAGCTCTCGGGGGTTGCTCACAGATACGCAGTATTTT. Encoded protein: CASSSRGLLTDTQYF. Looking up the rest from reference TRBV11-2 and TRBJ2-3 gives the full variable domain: EAGVAQSPRYKIIEKRQSVAFWCNPISGHATLYWYQQILGQGPKLLIQFQNNGVVDDSQLPKDRFSAERLKGVDSTLKIQPAKLEDSAVYLCASSSRGLLTDTQYFGPGTRLTVL.